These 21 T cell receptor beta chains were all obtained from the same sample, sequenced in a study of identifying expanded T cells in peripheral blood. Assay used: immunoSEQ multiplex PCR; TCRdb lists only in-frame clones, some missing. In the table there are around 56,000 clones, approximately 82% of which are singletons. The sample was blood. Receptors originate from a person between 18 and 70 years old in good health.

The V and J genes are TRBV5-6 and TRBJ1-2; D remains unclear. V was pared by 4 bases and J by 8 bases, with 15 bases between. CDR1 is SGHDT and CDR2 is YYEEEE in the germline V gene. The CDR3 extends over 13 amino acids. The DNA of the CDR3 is TGTGCCAGCAGCCGGGAGGGCAGGTCGGGCTACACCTTC. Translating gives CASSREGRSGYTF.

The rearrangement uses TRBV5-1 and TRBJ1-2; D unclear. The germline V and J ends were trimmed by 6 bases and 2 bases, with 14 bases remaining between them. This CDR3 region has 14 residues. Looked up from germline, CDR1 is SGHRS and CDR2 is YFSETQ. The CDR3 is CASTPDRFNYGYTF. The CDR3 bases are TGCGCCAGCACCCCCGACCGTTTCAACTATGGCTACACCTTC.

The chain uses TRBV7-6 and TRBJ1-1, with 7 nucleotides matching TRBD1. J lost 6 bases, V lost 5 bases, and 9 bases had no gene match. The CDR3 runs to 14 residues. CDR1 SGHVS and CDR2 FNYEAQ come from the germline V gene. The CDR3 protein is CASSPPDRDSEAFF. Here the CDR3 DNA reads TGTGCCAGCAGCCCCCCCGACAGGGATTCTGAAGCTTTCTTT. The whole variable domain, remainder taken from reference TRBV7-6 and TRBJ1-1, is GAGVSQSPRYKVTKRGQDVALRCDPISGHVSLYWYRQALGQGPEFLTYFNYEAQQDKSGLPNDRFSAERPEGSISTLTIQRTEQRDSAMYRCASSPPDRDSEAFFGQGTRLTVV.

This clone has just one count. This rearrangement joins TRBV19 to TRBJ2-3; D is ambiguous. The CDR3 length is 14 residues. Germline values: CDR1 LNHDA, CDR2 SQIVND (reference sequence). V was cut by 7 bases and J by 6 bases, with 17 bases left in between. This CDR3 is CASKELADGDTQYF. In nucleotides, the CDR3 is TGTGCCAGTAAGGAACTGGCGGATGGGGATACGCAGTATTTT.

CDR3 nucleotide sequence: TGCGCCAGCTTTGACAGGTATCTGCCCGAGGGGGGCTATGGCTACACCTTC. Translated, it gives CASFDRYLPEGGYGYTF. The chain is built from TRBV5-1 and TRBJ1-2, with D possibly matching TRBD1 (6 bases). V lost 7 bases and J 4 bases, leaving 26 bases between the germline ends. Germline lookup yields CDR1 SGHRS and CDR2 YFSETQ. This CDR3 comprises 17 residues.

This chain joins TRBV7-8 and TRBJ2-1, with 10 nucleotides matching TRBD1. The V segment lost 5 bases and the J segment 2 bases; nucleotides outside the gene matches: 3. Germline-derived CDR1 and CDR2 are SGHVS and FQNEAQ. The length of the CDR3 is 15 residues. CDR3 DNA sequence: TGTGCCAGCAGCACAGGACAGGGGGCCTACAATGAGCAGTTCTTC. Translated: CASSTGQGAYNEQFF.

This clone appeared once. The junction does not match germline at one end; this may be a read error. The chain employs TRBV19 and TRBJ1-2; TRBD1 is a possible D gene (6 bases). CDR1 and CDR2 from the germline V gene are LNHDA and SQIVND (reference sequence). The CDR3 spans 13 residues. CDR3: CASSLEGGKGYTF. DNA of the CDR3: TGTGCCAGTAGTCTAGAGGGGGGGAAAGGCTACACCTTC.

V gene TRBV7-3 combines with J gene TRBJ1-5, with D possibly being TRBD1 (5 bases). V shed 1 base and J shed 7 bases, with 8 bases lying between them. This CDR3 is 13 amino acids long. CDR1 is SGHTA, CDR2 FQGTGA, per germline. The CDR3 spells CASSLSRDQPQHF. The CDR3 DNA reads TGTGCCAGCAGCTTAAGTAGGGACCAGCCCCAGCATTTT.

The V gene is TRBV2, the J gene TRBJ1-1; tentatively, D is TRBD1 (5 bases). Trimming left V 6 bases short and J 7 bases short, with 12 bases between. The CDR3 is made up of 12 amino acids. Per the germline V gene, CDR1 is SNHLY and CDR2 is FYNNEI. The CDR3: CASSPIGVEAFF. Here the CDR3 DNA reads TGTGCCAGCAGCCCTATAGGGGTTGAAGCTTTCTTT.

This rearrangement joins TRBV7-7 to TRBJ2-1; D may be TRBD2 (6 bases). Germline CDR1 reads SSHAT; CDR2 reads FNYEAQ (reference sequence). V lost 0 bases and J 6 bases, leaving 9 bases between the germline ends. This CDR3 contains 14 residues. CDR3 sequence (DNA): TGTGCCAGCAGCTTAGCGGGAGGCCTCAATGAGCAGTTCTTC. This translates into CASSLAGGLNEQFF.

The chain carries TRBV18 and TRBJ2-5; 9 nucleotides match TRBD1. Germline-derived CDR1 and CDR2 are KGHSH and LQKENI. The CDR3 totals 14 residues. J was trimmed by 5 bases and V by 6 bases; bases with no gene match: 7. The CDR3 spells CASSAGTGRETQYF. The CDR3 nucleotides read TGTGCCAGCTCCGCCGGGACAGGGCGGGAGACCCAGTACTTC.

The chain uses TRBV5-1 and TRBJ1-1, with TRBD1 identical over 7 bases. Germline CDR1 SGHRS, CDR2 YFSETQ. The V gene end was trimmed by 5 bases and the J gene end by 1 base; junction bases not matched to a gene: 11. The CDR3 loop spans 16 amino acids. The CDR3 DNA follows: TGCGCCAGCAGTTTTACCCTCAGGGGGACGAACACTGAAGCTTTCTTT. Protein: CASSFTLRGTNTEAFF.

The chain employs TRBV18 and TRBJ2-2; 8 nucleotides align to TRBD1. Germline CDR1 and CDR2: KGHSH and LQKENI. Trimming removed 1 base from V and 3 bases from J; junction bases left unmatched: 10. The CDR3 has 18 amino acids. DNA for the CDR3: TGTGCCAGCTCACCACGTCGTAGGCAGGGGGCATACACCGGGGAGCTGTTTTTT. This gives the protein CASSPRRRQGAYTGELFF.

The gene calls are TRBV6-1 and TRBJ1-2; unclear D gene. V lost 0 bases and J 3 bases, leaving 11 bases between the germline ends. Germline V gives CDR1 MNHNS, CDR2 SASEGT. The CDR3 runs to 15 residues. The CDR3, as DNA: TGTGCCAGCAGTGAAGCGCGGGGAGGGTACTATGGCTACACCTTC. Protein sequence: CASSEARGGYYGYTF.

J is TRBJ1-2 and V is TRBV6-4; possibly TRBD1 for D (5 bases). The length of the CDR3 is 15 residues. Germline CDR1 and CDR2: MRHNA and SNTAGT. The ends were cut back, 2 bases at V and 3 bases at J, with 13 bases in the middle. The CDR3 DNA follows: TGTGCCAGCAGTGACAGGTTGGGACTCCACTATGGCTACACCTTC. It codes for CASSDRLGLHYGYTF.

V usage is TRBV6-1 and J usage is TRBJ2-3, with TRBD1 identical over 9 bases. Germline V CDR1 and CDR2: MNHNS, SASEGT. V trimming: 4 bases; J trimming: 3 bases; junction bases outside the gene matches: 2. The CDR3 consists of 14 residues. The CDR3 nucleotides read TGTGCCAGCAGTGTCGACAGGGGGACAGATACGCAGTATTTT. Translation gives CASSVDRGTDTQYF.

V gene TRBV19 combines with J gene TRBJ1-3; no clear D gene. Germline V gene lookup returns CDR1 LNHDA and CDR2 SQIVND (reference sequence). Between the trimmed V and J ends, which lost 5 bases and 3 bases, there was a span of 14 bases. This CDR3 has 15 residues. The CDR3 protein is CASSGMGSGGNTIYF. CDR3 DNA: TGTGCCAGTAGTGGTATGGGGTCCGGTGGAAACACCATATATTTT.

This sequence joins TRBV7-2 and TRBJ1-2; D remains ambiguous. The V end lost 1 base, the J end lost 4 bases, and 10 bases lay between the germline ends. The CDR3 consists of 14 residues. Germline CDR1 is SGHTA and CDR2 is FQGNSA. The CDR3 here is CASSLGGPRYGYTF. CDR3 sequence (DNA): TGTGCCAGCAGCTTAGGAGGGCCGCGCTATGGCTACACCTTC.

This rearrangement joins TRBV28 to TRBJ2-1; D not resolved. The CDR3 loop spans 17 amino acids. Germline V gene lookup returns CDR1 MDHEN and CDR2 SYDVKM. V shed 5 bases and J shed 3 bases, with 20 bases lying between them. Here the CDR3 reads CASSPMSQLQNYNEQFF. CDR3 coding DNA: TGTGCCAGCAGTCCAATGTCCCAACTCCAAAACTACAATGAGCAGTTCTTC.

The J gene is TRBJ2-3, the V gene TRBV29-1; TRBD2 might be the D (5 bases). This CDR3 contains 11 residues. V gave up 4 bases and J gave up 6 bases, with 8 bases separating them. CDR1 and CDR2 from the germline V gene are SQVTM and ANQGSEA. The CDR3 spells CSVGPGDTQYF. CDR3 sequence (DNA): TGCAGCGTTGGCCCGGGGGATACGCAGTATTTT.

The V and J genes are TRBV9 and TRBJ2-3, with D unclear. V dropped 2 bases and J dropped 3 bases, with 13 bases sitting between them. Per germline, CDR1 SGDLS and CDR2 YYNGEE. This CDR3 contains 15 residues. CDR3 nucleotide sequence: TGTGCCAGCAGCGTTCGTGGGTTAGCAACAGATACGCAGTATTTT. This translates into CASSVRGLATDTQYF.